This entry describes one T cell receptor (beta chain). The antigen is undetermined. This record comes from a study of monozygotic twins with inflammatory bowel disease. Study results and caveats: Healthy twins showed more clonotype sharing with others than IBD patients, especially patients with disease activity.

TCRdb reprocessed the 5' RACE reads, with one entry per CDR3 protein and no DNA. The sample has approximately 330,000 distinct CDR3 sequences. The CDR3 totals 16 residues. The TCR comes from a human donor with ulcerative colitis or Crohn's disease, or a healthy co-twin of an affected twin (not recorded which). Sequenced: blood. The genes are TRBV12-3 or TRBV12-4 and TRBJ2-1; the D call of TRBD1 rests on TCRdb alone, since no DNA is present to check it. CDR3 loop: CASRQAGQGSYNEQFF.